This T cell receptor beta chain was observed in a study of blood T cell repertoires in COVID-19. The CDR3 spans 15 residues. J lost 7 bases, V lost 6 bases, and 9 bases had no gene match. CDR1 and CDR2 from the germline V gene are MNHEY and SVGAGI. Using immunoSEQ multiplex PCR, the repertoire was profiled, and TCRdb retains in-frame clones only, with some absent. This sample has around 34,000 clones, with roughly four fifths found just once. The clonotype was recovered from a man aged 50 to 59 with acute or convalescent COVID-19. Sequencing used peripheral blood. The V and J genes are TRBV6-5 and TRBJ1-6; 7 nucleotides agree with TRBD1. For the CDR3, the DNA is TGTGCCAGCAGACTCCCGGGACAGAGGAATTCACCCCTCCACTTT. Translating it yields CASRLPGQRNSPLHF.